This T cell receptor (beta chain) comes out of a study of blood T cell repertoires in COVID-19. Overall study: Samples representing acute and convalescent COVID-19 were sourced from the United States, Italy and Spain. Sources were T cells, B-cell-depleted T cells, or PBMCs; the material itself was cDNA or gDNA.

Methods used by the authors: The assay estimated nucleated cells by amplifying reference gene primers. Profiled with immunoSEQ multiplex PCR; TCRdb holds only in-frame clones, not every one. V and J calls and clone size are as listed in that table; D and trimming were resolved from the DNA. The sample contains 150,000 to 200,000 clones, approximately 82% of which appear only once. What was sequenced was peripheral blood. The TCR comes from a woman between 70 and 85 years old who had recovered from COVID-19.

CDR3 loop: CASTPGTSGRRGWDTQYF. CDR3 nucleotides: TGTGCCAGCACCCCCGGGACTAGCGGGAGGAGGGGATGGGATACGCAGTATTTT. V and J are TRBV5-4 and TRBJ2-3, with 15 positions matching TRBD2. J gave up 6 bases and V 6 bases, and 14 bases lay outside the gene matches. The germline V gene encodes CDR1 SGHNT and CDR2 YYREEE (reference sequence). CDR3 length: 18 residues.